The 20 T cell receptor beta chains in this list originate from one sample, sequenced in a study of cytomegalovirus exposure and HLA in healthy donors. The PCR employed 60 Vbeta primers together with 13 Jbeta primers. Profiled with immunoSEQ multiplex PCR; TCRdb holds only in-frame clones, not every one. Counted here are more than 100,000 clones, around four fifths occurring once; the ten biggest clones make up less than 2%. Source material: PBMCs. The source is a man in his forties or fifties in good health and CMV-seronegative.

This clone was counted a single time. The CDR3 DNA sequence: TGTGCCAGCAGTGCCGACAGGGGGGAGAACTATGGCTACACCTTC. Translated, it gives CASSADRGENYGYTF. The J gene is TRBJ1-2, the V gene TRBV2, with TRBD1 identical over 9 bases. V shed 4 bases and J 2 bases; nucleotides not matched to a gene: 5. Germline V lookup: CDR1 SNHLY, CDR2 FYNNEI. The CDR3 extends over 15 amino acids. The whole variable domain, filled in from reference TRBV2 and TRBJ1-2, reads EPEVTQTPSHQVTQMGQEVILRCVPISNHLYFYWYRQILGQKVEFLVSFYNNEISEKSEIFDDQFSVERPDGSNFTLKIRSTKLEDSAMYFCASSADRGENYGYTFGSGTRLTVV.

The V and J genes are TRBV5-4 and TRBJ2-5, with TRBD2 identical over 9 bases. Germline loops: CDR1 SGHNT, CDR2 YYREEE (reference sequence). The CDR3 extends over 16 amino acids. V was clipped by 2 bases and J by 5 bases; unmatched bases: 10. The DNA of the CDR3 is TGTGCCAGCAGCTTCGGACTAGCGAGGGAGTCGGAGACCCAGTACTTC. This translates into CASSFGLARESETQYF.

This chain joins TRBV9 and TRBJ1-6; unclear D gene. This CDR3 has 15 amino acids. Between the trimmed V and J ends, which lost 4 bases and 9 bases, there was a span of 17 bases. Germline loops: CDR1 SGDLS, CDR2 YYNGEE. CDR3 residues: CASSPIQGRGSPLHF. For the CDR3, the DNA is TGTGCCAGCAGCCCCATTCAAGGACGGGGTTCACCCCTCCACTTT.

This sequence joins TRBV27 and TRBJ2-1; possible D gene TRBD2, 7 bases. Trimming removed 3 bases from V and 5 bases from J, with 20 bases in between. CDR1 is MNHEY, CDR2 SMNVEV, per germline (reference sequence). This CDR3 region has 17 residues. The CDR3 bases are TGTGCCAGCAGTTTTAGGGGGAGGGCGGGGCAAAACAATGAGCAGTTCTTC. Its protein product is CASSFRGRAGQNNEQFF.

The gene calls are TRBV19 and TRBJ2-2; TRBD2 is a possible D gene (7 bases). In germline, CDR1 is LNHDA, CDR2 SQIVND (reference sequence). V was trimmed by 3 bases and J by 8 bases, leaving 19 bases between them. There are 16 residues in the CDR3. The DNA for the CDR3 is TGTGCCAGTAGTATTTCCGGGGGGCCTTCGATAGGGGAGCTGTTTTTT. The encoded protein is CASSISGGPSIGELFF.

This clone was counted a single time. The rearrangement links TRBV5-1 to TRBJ2-5, with D uncertain. V was pared by 3 bases and J by 5 bases, with 8 bases between. The CDR3 length is 12 residues. Germline-derived CDR1 and CDR2 are SGHRS and YFSETQ. This chain's CDR3 is CASSYSFETQYF. As DNA, the CDR3 is TGCGCCAGCAGCTACAGTTTTGAGACCCAGTACTTC.

On this clone: One junction end does not reproduce the germline sequence, and a read error may be involved. This CDR3 is CASSPGHSF. CDR3 sequence (DNA): TGCGCCAGCAGTCCCGGACACTCCTTT. The rearrangement joins TRBV23-1 to TRBJ1-1; tentatively, D is TRBD1 (5 bases). TRBV23-1 falls under the ORF class, with uncertain function. This CDR3 is 9 amino acids long.

The sample holds a few counts of this clone. The rearrangement uses TRBV6-1 and TRBJ2-5, with 7 nucleotides matching TRBD1. Trimming cost V 10 bases and J 6 bases; bases outside gene matches: 17. Germline V gene sequence: CDR1 MNHNS, CDR2 SASEGT. There are 15 residues in the CDR3. CDR3 bases: TGTGCCACCATCCCAGACAGGGCCAGCGTACAGACCCAGTACTTC. It codes for CATIPDRASVQTQYF.

This clone was seen a handful of times. V usage is TRBV19 and J usage is TRBJ1-2; D might be TRBD1 (6 bases). V was clipped by 6 bases and J by 4 bases, with 15 bases between them. The CDR3 has 14 residues. CDR1 and CDR2 from the germline V gene are LNHDA and SQIVND (reference sequence). The CDR3 region is CASRGGDLLYGYTF. CDR3 DNA sequence: TGTGCCAGTAGAGGGGGTGACTTGCTCTATGGCTACACCTTC. Combining the CDR3 with reference TRBV19 and TRBJ1-2 gives the whole variable domain DGGITQSPKYLFRKEGQNVTLSCEQNLNHDAMYWYRQDPGQGLRLIYYSQIVNDFQKGDIAEGYSVSREKKESFPLTVTSAQKNPTAFYLCASRGGDLLYGYTFGSGTRLTVV.

V is TRBV6-1 and J is TRBJ1-6; D uncertain. The CDR3 contains 13 residues. The germline gives CDR1 MNHNS, CDR2 SASEGT. V lost 7 bases to trimming and J lost 7 bases, with 11 bases between them. CDR3 coding DNA: TGTGCCAGCATCCCCGGAGGGAATTCACCCCTCCACTTT. Its translation: CASIPGGNSPLHF.

V gene TRBV2 combines with J gene TRBJ2-5; 8 bases map to TRBD1. This CDR3 is built from 15 residues. V shed 8 bases, J shed 11 bases, and the junction held 19 bases outside the gene matches. CDR1 is SNHLY and CDR2 is FYNNEI in the germline V gene. The CDR3 region has the DNA TGTGCCAGCTCCCCCGGCGGGGCAGGGGGCTCCAAGCAGTACTTC. Translated: CASSPGGAGGSKQYF.

The V and J genes are TRBV6-5 and TRBJ2-7, with D maybe TRBD1 (5 bases). The V and J ends lost 8 bases and 3 bases respectively, with 14 bases between them. The germline gives CDR1 MNHEY, CDR2 SVGAGI. The CDR3 is 13 residues long. As DNA, the CDR3 is TGTGCCAGCCGCTGGGCAGGGCGCTACGAGCAGTACTTC. Translated: CASRWAGRYEQYF.

V and J are TRBV7-9 and TRBJ1-6, with 9 bases aligning to TRBD1. The germline V gene has CDR1 SEHNR and CDR2 FQNEAQ (reference sequence). The CDR3 is 15 amino acids. J lost 5 bases, V lost 5 bases, and 4 bases had no gene match. In DNA, the CDR3 is TGTGCCAGCAGCACCGGACAGGGGAATAATTCACCCCTCCACTTT. This codes for CASSTGQGNNSPLHF. Supplemented by reference TRBV7-9 and TRBJ1-6, the full variable domain reads DTGVSQNPRHKITKRGQNVTFRCDPISEHNRLYWYRQTLGQGPEFLTYFQNEAQLEKSRLLSDRFSAERPKGSFSTLEIQRTEQGDSAMYLCASSTGQGNNSPLHFGNGTRLTVT.

The chain links TRBV7-2 to TRBJ1-5; perhaps TRBD1 as D (6 bases). This CDR3 contains 14 residues. Deletions cut 3 bases from V and 6 bases from J, with 12 bases between. CDR1 and CDR2 (germline): SGHTA, FQGNSA. For the CDR3, the DNA is TGTGCCAGCAGCTTCGGGGGGGGCGGTCAGCCCCAGCATTTT. Its translation is CASSFGGGGQPQHF.

The sample holds a few counts of this clone. The chain carries TRBV9 and TRBJ2-3, with D possibly matching TRBD1 (6 bases). The CDR3 is 16 residues long. The germline CDR1 and CDR2 sequences are SGDLS and YYNGEE. V was shortened by 4 bases and J by 0 bases, with 15 bases between the two germline ends. The CDR3 region is CASSNRGDTSTDTQYF. The CDR3 DNA is TGTGCCAGCAGCAACCGAGGGGACACCAGCACAGATACGCAGTATTTT.

This clone was recorded a few times. This chain links TRBV7-3 with TRBJ2-1; unclear D gene. Per the germline V gene, CDR1 is SGHTA and CDR2 is FQGTGA. Trimming removed 1 base at V and 2 bases at J, with 12 bases between. The CDR3 runs 16 residues. CDR3 sequence: CASSLNGQLTYNEQFF. CDR3 in DNA: TGTGCCAGCAGCTTAAATGGGCAGCTCACCTACAATGAGCAGTTCTTC.

The chain uses TRBV25-1 and TRBJ1-4, with 7 bases fitting TRBD1. Germline CDR1 and CDR2: MGHDK and SYGVNS. Unmatched junction bases numbered 10, after V lost 8 bases and J lost 7 bases. The CDR3 length is 14 residues. The CDR3 loop reads CASADRDWSEKLFF. The DNA of the CDR3 is TGTGCCAGCGCAGACAGGGACTGGAGTGAAAAACTGTTTTTT. The whole variable domain, filled in from reference TRBV25-1 and TRBJ1-4, reads EADIYQTPRYLVIGTGKKITLECSQTMGHDKMYWYQQDPGMELHLIHYSYGVNSTEKGDLSSESTVSRIRTEHFPLTLESARPSHTSQYLCASADRDWSEKLFFGSGTQLSVL.

Concerning this clone itself: The sample carries other DNA sequences with the same CDR3. The rearrangement links TRBV5-1 to TRBJ1-2, with D perhaps TRBD1 (6 bases). V was clipped by 0 bases and J by 3 bases, with 6 bases between them. The CDR3 loop spans 13 amino acids. Germline CDR1 and CDR2: SGHRS and YFSETQ. CDR3 in DNA: TGCGCCAGCAGCTTGGAGGGGGACTATGGCTACACCTTC. Its protein product is CASSLEGDYGYTF.

The chain recombines TRBV7-2 with TRBJ1-5, with a possible D match to TRBD1 (6 bases). The germline V gene has CDR1 SGHTA and CDR2 FQGNSA. The CDR3 length is 13 residues. The V and J ends lost 3 bases and 7 bases respectively, with 10 bases between them. The CDR3: CASSFGGQQPQHF. DNA of the CDR3: TGTGCCAGCAGCTTTGGGGGCCAGCAGCCCCAGCATTTT.

The chain recombines TRBV2 with TRBJ2-1; TRBD2 might be the D (6 bases). This CDR3 has 14 residues. V lost 7 bases to trimming and J lost 3 bases, with 13 bases between them. Germline values: CDR1 SNHLY, CDR2 FYNNEI. This CDR3 is CASKHRDFYNEQFF. The CDR3 region has the DNA TGTGCCAGCAAGCACCGGGACTTCTACAATGAGCAGTTCTTC.